These 19 T cell receptor beta chains were sequenced from one sample in a study of T cells expressing NK-cell markers. TCRdb reprocessed the 5' RACE reads and reports one entry per CDR3 protein, with no DNA. Its table lists about half a million distinct CDR3 sequences. Input material: blood T cells: a sorted CD56 or NKG2C T cell subset, CD4+ or CD8+ T cells, or bulk PBMC T cells (not recorded which). These receptors originate from a woman aged 45-65 years in good health.

The CDR3 is CAWSGVGGARNTEAFF. This rearrangement joins TRBV30 to TRBJ1-1. Per the germline V gene, CDR1 is GTSNPN and CDR2 is SVGIG (reference sequence). This CDR3 region has 16 residues.

The genes are TRBV29-1 and TRBJ1-2. The CDR3 length is 11 residues. Germline CDR1 reads SQVTM; CDR2 reads ANQGSEA. CDR3 residues: CSVSDTYGYTF.

V gene TRBV24-1 combines with J gene TRBJ2-3; TCRdb indicates TRBD1, and absent DNA this call remains unverified. Germline values: CDR1 KGHDR, CDR2 SFDVKD. This CDR3 region has 15 residues. The CDR3 spells CATSDRTGQRATQYF.

The rearrangement uses TRBV24-1 and TRBJ2-5; the TCRdb call, TRBD1, lacks DNA for checking. The length of the CDR3 is 15 residues. Germline loops: CDR1 KGHDR, CDR2 SFDVKD. The CDR3 sequence is CAIQIRARGGETQYF.

This chain uses TRBV12-3 or TRBV12-4 with TRBJ1-5. The CDR3 sequence is 13 residues long. The CDR3 loop is CASSGGSNQPQHF.

The rearrangement links TRBV5-1 to TRBJ2-2; TCRdb gives TRBD2 as the D gene, but with no DNA this cannot be confirmed. Germline loops: CDR1 SGHRS, CDR2 YFSETQ. The CDR3 is 15 amino acids. Here the CDR3 reads CASSTGTSGRRELFF.

The chain carries TRBV4-1 and TRBJ2-5; TCRdb designates TRBD1, a call that cannot be tested without DNA. The CDR3 runs to 14 residues. CDR1 and CDR2 (germline): MGHRA, YSYEKL. The CDR3 loop reads CASSLPSRDRTQYF.

CDR3 sequence: CASSPRTGGNTGELFF. V usage is TRBV2 and J usage is TRBJ2-2; TCRdb's D call of TRBD1 is untestable without DNA. The germline gives CDR1 SNHLY, CDR2 FYNNEI. The CDR3 runs 16 residues.

The V gene is TRBV3-1, the J gene TRBJ1-4; absent DNA, TCRdb's TRBD1 call cannot be checked. The CDR3 covers 14 residues. Germline CDR1 reads LGHDT; CDR2 reads YNNKEL (reference sequence). CDR3 region: CASSQAAGGEKLFF.

The CDR3 sequence: CASKPILAGPYNEQFF. The chain recombines TRBV7-9 with TRBJ2-1; TCRdb's D gene call, TRBD2, goes unchecked for lack of DNA. The V gene's germline CDR1 is SEHNR and CDR2 FQNEAQ (reference sequence). The CDR3 runs to 16 residues.

This sequence joins TRBV29-1 and TRBJ2-3; there is no DNA to check the TCRdb D call of TRBD1. Germline V lookup: CDR1 SQVTM, CDR2 ANQGSEA. The CDR3 sequence is 14 residues long. The CDR3 sequence: CSVAGRGGTDTQYF.

The rearrangement uses TRBV20-1 and TRBJ2-2; absent DNA, TCRdb's TRBD2 call cannot be checked. CDR1 and CDR2 from the germline V gene are DFQATT and SNEGSKA (reference sequence). The CDR3 loop spans 15 amino acids. The CDR3 is CSARETGPFTGELFF.

The rearrangement links TRBV29-1 to TRBJ2-1. CDR1 and CDR2 from the germline V gene are SQVTM and ANQGSEA. The CDR3 is made up of 16 amino acids. This CDR3 reads CSVTQLGQLIYNEQFF.

V is TRBV9 and J is TRBJ2-3; TCRdb selects TRBD2, and the lack of DNA leaves this call unchecked. The CDR3 has 14 amino acids. Germline-derived CDR1 and CDR2 are SGDLS and YYNGEE. CDR3 sequence reads: CASSVRTSLDTQYF.

This chain uses TRBV3-1 with TRBJ2-2; TCRdb selects TRBD2, and the lack of DNA leaves this call unchecked. The germline V gene encodes CDR1 LGHDT and CDR2 YNNKEL (reference sequence). The CDR3 contains 16 residues. The CDR3 protein is CASSQRGESVTGELFF.

This chain joins TRBV7-2 and TRBJ2-6; TCRdb returns TRBD1, unconfirmable since there is no DNA. The germline CDR1 and CDR2 sequences are SGHTA and FQGNSA. CDR3 length: 19 amino acids. CDR3 sequence: CASSSAGTGATSGANVLTF.

The chain couples TRBV29-1 to TRBJ2-5. The CDR3 loop spans 12 amino acids. In germline, CDR1 is SQVTM, CDR2 ANQGSEA. The CDR3 loop is CSVEKALETQYF.

The genes are TRBV5-1 and TRBJ2-1; TCRdb's assignment of TRBD1 cannot be checked, as there is no DNA. The V gene's germline CDR1 is SGHRS and CDR2 YFSETQ. The CDR3 length is 15 residues. The CDR3 loop reads CASSPGTGYVDEQFF.

The CDR3 loop is CASSQDRDTFGYTF. The chain couples TRBV14 to TRBJ1-2; TCRdb calls TRBD1, which cannot be checked without DNA. There are 14 residues in the CDR3. Germline V gene sequence: CDR1 SGHDN, CDR2 FVKESK. Drawing the rest from reference TRBV14 and TRBJ1-2, the complete variable domain is EAGVTQFPSHSVIEKGQTVTLRCDPISGHDNLYWYRRVMGKEIKFLLHFVKESKQDESGMPNNRFLAERTGGTYSTLKVQPAELEDSGVYFCASSQDRDTFGYTFGSGTRLTVV.